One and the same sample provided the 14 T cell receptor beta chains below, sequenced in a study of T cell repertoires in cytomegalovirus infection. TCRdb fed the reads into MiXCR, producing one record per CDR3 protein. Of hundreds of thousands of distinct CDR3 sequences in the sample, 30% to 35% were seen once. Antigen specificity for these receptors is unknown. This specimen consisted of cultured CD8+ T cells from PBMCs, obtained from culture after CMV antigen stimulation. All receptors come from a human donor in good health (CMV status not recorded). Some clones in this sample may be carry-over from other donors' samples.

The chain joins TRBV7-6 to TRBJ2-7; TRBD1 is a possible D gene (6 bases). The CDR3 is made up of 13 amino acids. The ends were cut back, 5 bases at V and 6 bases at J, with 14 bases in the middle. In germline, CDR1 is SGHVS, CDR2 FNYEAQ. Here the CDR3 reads CASSHTGSGEQYV. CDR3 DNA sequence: TGTGCCAGCAGCCATACAGGGTCGGGCGAGCAGTACGTC.

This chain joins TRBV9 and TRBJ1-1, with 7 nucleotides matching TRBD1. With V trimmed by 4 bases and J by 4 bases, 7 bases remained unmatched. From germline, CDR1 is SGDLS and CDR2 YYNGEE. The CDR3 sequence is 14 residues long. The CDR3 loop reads CASSTPGQLTEAFF. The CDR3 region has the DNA TGTGCCAGCAGCACCCCGGGACAGCTCACTGAAGCTTTCTTT.

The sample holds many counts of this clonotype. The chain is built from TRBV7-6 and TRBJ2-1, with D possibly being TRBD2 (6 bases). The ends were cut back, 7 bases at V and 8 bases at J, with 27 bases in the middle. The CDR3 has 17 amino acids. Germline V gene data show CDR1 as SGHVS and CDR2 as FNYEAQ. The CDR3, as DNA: TGTGCCAGCACATCCCTGGGGGGACTTCCGTATATCGATGAGCAGTTCTTC. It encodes CASTSLGGLPYIDEQFF.

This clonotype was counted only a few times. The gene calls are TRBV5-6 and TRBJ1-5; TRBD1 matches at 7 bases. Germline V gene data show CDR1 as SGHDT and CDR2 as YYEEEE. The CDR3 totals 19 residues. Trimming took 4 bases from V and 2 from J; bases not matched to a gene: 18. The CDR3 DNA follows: TGTGCCAGCAGCACAACCGGAGGACAGGCGGTTATTGGCAATCAGCCCCAGCATTTT. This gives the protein CASSTTGGQAVIGNQPQHF.

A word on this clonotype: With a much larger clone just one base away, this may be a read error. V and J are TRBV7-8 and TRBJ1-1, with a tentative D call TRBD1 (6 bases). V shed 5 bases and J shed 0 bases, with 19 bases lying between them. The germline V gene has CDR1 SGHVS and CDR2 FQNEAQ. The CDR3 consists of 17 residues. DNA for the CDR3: TGTGCCAGCAGCCCCGAACAGGGATTTACCATGAACACTGAAGCTTTCTTT. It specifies CASSPEQGFTMNTEAFF.

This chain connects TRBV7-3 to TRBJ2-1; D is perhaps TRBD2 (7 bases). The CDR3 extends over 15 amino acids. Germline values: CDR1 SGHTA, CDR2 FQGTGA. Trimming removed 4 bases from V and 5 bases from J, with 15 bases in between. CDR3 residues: CASSSRGGGHNEQFF. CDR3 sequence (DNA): TGTGCCAGCAGCTCCAGGGGAGGGGGGCACAATGAGCAGTTCTTC.

The CDR3 is CASSYSGGALGPEETQYF. The CDR3 coding sequence is TGTGCCAGCAGTTATAGCGGGGGGGCCCTGGGGCCAGAGGAGACCCAGTACTTC. The chain carries TRBV6-5 and TRBJ2-5; TRBD2 aligns across 11 bases. Losses at the gene ends were 3 bases for V and 5 bases for J; bases not matched to a gene: 14. From germline, CDR1 is MNHEY and CDR2 SVGAGI. The CDR3 runs to 18 residues.

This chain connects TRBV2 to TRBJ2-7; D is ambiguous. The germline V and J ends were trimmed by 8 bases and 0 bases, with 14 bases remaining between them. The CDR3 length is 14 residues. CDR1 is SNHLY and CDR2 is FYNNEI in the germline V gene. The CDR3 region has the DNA TGTGCCAGCGAAGATCGGGCCTCCTCCTACGAGCAGTACTTC. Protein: CASEDRASSYEQYF.

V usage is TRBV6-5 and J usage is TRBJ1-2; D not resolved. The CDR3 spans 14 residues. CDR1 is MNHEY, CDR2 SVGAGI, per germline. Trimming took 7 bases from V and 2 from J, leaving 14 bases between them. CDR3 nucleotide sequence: TGTGCCAGCATCGGCCCCCAGAAAAACTATGGCTACACCTTC. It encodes CASIGPQKNYGYTF.

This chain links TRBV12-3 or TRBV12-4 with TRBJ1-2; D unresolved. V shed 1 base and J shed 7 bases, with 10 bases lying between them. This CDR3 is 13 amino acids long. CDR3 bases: TGTGCCAGCAGTTTAGGACTGCTAGGTGGCTACACCTTC. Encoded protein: CASSLGLLGGYTF.

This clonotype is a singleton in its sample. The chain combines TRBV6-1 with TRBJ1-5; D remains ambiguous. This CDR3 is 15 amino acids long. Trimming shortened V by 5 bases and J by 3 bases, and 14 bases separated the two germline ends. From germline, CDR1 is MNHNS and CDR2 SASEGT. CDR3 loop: CASSYLGFYNQPQHF. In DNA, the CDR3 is TGTGCCAGCAGTTACCTGGGGTTTTACAATCAGCCCCAGCATTTT.

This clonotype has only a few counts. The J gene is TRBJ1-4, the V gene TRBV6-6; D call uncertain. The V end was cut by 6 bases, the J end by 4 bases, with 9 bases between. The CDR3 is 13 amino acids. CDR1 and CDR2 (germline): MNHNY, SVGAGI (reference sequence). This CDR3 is CASRLNLNEKLFF. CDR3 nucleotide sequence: TGTGCCAGCAGGCTCAATCTTAATGAAAAACTGTTTTTT.

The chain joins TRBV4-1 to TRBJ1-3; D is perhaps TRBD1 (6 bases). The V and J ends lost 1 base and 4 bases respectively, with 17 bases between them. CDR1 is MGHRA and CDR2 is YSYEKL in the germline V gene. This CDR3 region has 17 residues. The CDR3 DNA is TGCGCCAGCAGCCAAGCTCTGGACAGCGCCCGAGGAAACACCATATATTTT. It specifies CASSQALDSARGNTIYF.

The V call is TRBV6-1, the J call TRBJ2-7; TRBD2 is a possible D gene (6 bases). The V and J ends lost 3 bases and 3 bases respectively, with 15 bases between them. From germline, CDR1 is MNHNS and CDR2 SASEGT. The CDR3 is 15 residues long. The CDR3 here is CASSDGEERHYEQYF. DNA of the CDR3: TGTGCCAGCAGTGACGGGGAGGAGCGGCACTACGAGCAGTACTTC.